Below, 11 T cell receptor beta chains from the same sample are listed, as sequenced in a study of control samples from healthy donors and cancer patients. TCRdb's copy holds only in-frame clones and misses some; the assay was immunoSEQ multiplex PCR. The data contain about 170,000 clones, roughly nine tenths of them singletons. The specimen sequenced was blood. These receptor sequences come from a woman aged 25-40 years in good health.

The chain carries TRBV13 and TRBJ2-7; no reliable D call. Trimming removed 3 bases at V and 9 bases at J, with 12 bases between. Germline lookup yields CDR1 PRHDT and CDR2 FYEKMQ (reference sequence). The CDR3 covers 12 residues. The CDR3 region has the DNA TGTGCCAGCAGCTTGTTTGGGTATACGCAGTACTTC. Its protein is CASSLFGYTQYF.

This chain uses TRBV10-3 with TRBJ1-4; 7 bases fit TRBD1. V lost 5 bases and J lost 0; bases outside the gene matches: 0. Per germline, CDR1 ENHRY and CDR2 SYGVKD. The CDR3 loop spans 14 amino acids. The CDR3 loop reads CAISTGATNEKLFF. The DNA for the CDR3 is TGTGCCATCAGTACAGGGGCAACTAATGAAAAACTGTTTTTT.

The chain combines TRBV30 with TRBJ1-1; possibly TRBD1 for D (5 bases). The germline V gene has CDR1 GTSNPN and CDR2 SVGIG (reference sequence). Trimming took off 2 bases at V and 1 base at J, with 8 bases between the two ends. The CDR3 contains 13 residues. In nucleotides, the CDR3 is TGTGCCTGGAGTACGACAGCGAACACTGAAGCTTTCTTT. It yields the protein CAWSTTANTEAFF.

This chain connects TRBV29-1 to TRBJ2-3, with 8 bases fitting TRBD1. The junction had 5 bases not matched to a gene; V was cut back by 4 bases and J by 5 bases. This CDR3 has 13 amino acids. Germline loops: CDR1 SQVTM, CDR2 ANQGSEA. CDR3 region: CSVGQGAGDTQYF. CDR3 bases: TGCAGCGTTGGCCAGGGGGCGGGAGATACGCAGTATTTT.

The sample holds one count of this clone. V usage is TRBV28 and J usage is TRBJ2-5; TRBD2 matches 12 bases. V lost 4 bases to trimming and J lost 4 bases; unmatched junction nucleotides: 4. The CDR3 is 15 amino acids. Germline assignment: CDR1 MDHEN and CDR2 SYDVKM. The CDR3 here is CASSYGGLAGETQYF. For the CDR3, the DNA is TGTGCCAGCAGTTATGGGGGACTAGCGGGAGAGACCCAGTACTTC. The whole variable domain, remainder taken from reference TRBV28 and TRBJ2-5, is DVKVTQSSRYLVKRTGEKVFLECVQDMDHENMFWYRQDPGLGLRLIYFSYDVKMKEKGDIPEGYSVSREKKERFSLILESASTNQTSMYLCASSYGGLAGETQYFGPGTRLLVL.

DNA for the CDR3: TGTGCCAGTAGTCTCCCCGGGACAGGGGGCGCGTTTAATGAAAAACTGTTTTTT. This translates into CASSLPGTGGAFNEKLFF. The chain links TRBV19 to TRBJ1-4, with 12 bases aligning to TRBD1. This CDR3 spans 18 amino acids. CDR1 is LNHDA and CDR2 is SQIVND in the germline V gene (reference sequence). Trimming removed 5 bases from V and 4 bases from J; junction bases left unmatched: 11.

In regard to this clone: The sample has other DNA sequences that encode this CDR3 too. The chain employs TRBV7-9 and TRBJ1-5, with D possibly matching TRBD1 (6 bases). The length of the CDR3 is 15 residues. CDR1 SEHNR and CDR2 FQNEAQ come from the germline V gene (reference sequence). The V and J ends lost 1 base and 2 bases respectively, with 9 bases between them. The CDR3 DNA follows: TGTGCCAGCAGCTTAGTAGGGGGTGGCAATCAGCCCCAGCATTTT. It specifies CASSLVGGGNQPQHF.

The chain combines TRBV5-1 with TRBJ1-6; no firm D call. V was pared by 0 bases and J by 8 bases, with 6 bases between. Germline-derived CDR1 and CDR2 are SGHRS and YFSETQ. The length of the CDR3 is 13 residues. The CDR3 spells CASSLVRDSPLHF. CDR3 sequence (DNA): TGCGCCAGCAGCTTGGTGAGGGATTCACCCCTCCACTTT.

The rearrangement links TRBV2 to TRBJ2-5; the match to TRBD2 covers 16 bases. The J segment lost 5 bases and the V segment lost 0 bases, leaving 0 bases of the junction unmatched. The CDR3 loop spans 16 amino acids. Germline V gene sequence: CDR1 SNHLY, CDR2 FYNNEI. The CDR3 DNA reads TGTGCCAGCAGTGAAGCGGGACTAGCGGGAGGGGAGACCCAGTACTTC. This codes for CASSEAGLAGGETQYF.

V and J are TRBV12-3 or TRBV12-4 and TRBJ1-1; possibly TRBD1 for D (6 bases). Between the trimmed V and J ends, which lost 3 bases and 3 bases, there was a span of 8 bases. The CDR3 contains 13 residues. The CDR3 spells CASSFGGHTEAFF. The DNA for the CDR3 is TGTGCCAGCAGTTTCGGGGGGCACACTGAAGCTTTCTTT.

The V and J genes are TRBV11-3 and TRBJ1-6; the D gene is possibly TRBD1 (5 bases). V lost 4 bases, J lost 8 bases, and 6 bases lay in between. The CDR3 contains 12 residues. The germline gives CDR1 SGHNT, CDR2 YENEEA. The CDR3, as DNA: TGTGCCAGCAGCTCACAGGATTCACCCCTCCACTTT. It codes for CASSSQDSPLHF.